These 18 T cell receptor beta chains originate from one sample sequenced in a study of T cell repertoires in cytomegalovirus infection. One entry per CDR3 protein, called by TCRdb with MiXCR from the reads. The sample shows 150,000 to 200,000 distinct CDR3 sequences, under 30% of them seen only once. The sample taken for sequencing was PBMCs. The receptors were gathered from a human donor in good health (CMV status not recorded). Some clones in this sample may be carry-over from other donors' samples.

This clonotype was seen a few times. The rearrangement links TRBV3-1 to TRBJ1-3, with D maybe TRBD1 (6 bases). Trimming removed 4 bases at V and 1 base at J, with 17 bases between. This CDR3 has 17 amino acids. Germline CDR1 and CDR2: LGHDT and YNNKEL (reference sequence). In DNA, the CDR3 is TGTGCCAGCAGCCTGCTTCCGGCAGGGGAATCTGGAAACACCATATATTTT. It yields the protein CASSLLPAGESGNTIYF.

The chain joins TRBV7-9 to TRBJ2-3, with 7 bases matching TRBD2. The CDR3 runs to 15 residues. The trim removed 5 bases at V and 10 bases at J, leaving 15 bases unmatched. Per germline, CDR1 SEHNR and CDR2 FQNEAQ (reference sequence). The CDR3 region is CASSHPPAGDRAQYF. The DNA for the CDR3 is TGTGCCAGCAGCCACCCGCCGGCGGGGGACCGGGCGCAGTATTTT.

The V and J genes are TRBV6-2 or TRBV6-3 and TRBJ2-2, with D perhaps matching TRBD2 (7 bases). The ends were cut back, 6 bases at V and 4 bases at J, with 15 bases in the middle. The CDR3 is 15 amino acids. Germline CDR1 reads MNHEY; CDR2 reads SVGEGT. The CDR3 DNA sequence: TGTGCCAGCAGGATACTGGCGGGGGCCACCGGGGAGCTGTTTTTT. Its translation is CASRILAGATGELFF.

This clonotype has ten or more counts. This chain links TRBV7-8 with TRBJ1-1; D unclear. Germline V CDR1 and CDR2: SGHVS, FQNEAQ. The CDR3 extends over 14 amino acids. The germline V and J ends were trimmed by 6 bases and 0 bases, with 11 bases remaining between them. The DNA for the CDR3 is TGTGCCAGCAGTCCCCTCCCAATGAACACTGAAGCTTTCTTT. Translated, it gives CASSPLPMNTEAFF.

In this sample, this clonotype turned up a few times. V is TRBV20-1 and J is TRBJ1-5; perhaps TRBD1 as D (5 bases). Trimming shortened V by 5 bases and J by 9 bases, and 20 bases separated the two germline ends. Germline V gene lookup returns CDR1 DFQATT and CDR2 SNEGSKA (reference sequence). This CDR3 is built from 14 residues. CDR3 sequence (DNA): TGCAGTGCTTCCGCCGGGGACGCGGAACGGCCCCAGCATTTT. Translated, it gives CSASAGDAERPQHF.

This clonotype was counted at least ten times. V gene TRBV7-3 combines with J gene TRBJ2-2; D unclear. Trimming took 2 bases from V and 1 from J, leaving 5 bases between them. This CDR3 is built from 14 residues. CDR1 and CDR2 from the germline V gene are SGHTA and FQGTGA. The CDR3 loop reads CASSLYLNTGELFF. CDR3 DNA sequence: TGTGCCAGCAGCTTATATCTGAACACCGGGGAGCTGTTTTTT.

There are a few counts of this clonotype. The chain joins TRBV12-3 or TRBV12-4 to TRBJ1-1; 11 bases line up with TRBD1. This CDR3 has 14 amino acids. The ends lost 6 bases at V and 6 bases at J; junction bases unmatched: 6. The CDR3 nucleotides read TGTGCCAGCAGCCCCGGGACAGGGGGGGCTGAAGCTTTCTTT. It is translated as CASSPGTGGAEAFF.

This clonotype was counted many times. J is TRBJ1-1 and V is TRBV7-2; 9 bases map to TRBD1. Trimming took 1 base from V and 7 from J; bases not matched to a gene: 7. The germline gives CDR1 SGHTA, CDR2 FQGNSA. There are 15 residues in the CDR3. The CDR3 bases are TGTGCCAGCAGCTTAGGGACAGGGGATTTTCGTGAAGCTTTCTTT. This codes for CASSLGTGDFREAFF. The full variable domain, its missing parts supplied by reference TRBV7-2 and TRBJ1-1, is GAGVSQSPSNKVTEKGKDVELRCDPISGHTALYWYRQSLGQGLEFLIYFQGNSAPDKSGLPSDRFSAERTGGSVSTLTIQRTQQEDSAVYLCASSLGTGDFREAFFGQGTRLTVV.

This chain joins TRBV6-2 or TRBV6-3 and TRBJ1-1, with a possible D match to TRBD1 (5 bases). Germline CDR1 MNHEY, CDR2 SVGEGT. CDR3 length equals 14 residues. Trimming took off 7 bases at V and 5 bases at J, with 17 bases between the two ends. CDR3 loop: CASTRDGGRTEAFF. As DNA, the CDR3 is TGTGCCAGCACGCGAGACGGGGGTCGGACTGAAGCTTTCTTT.

The chain carries TRBV14 and TRBJ2-3, with D hard to call. Deletions cut 0 bases from V and 2 bases from J, with 15 bases between. The V gene's germline CDR1 is SGHDN and CDR2 FVKESK. This CDR3 has 17 amino acids. Here the CDR3 DNA reads TGTGCCAGCAGCCAAGACCCCCCCTGGTCATCCACAGATACGCAGTATTTT. Protein product: CASSQDPPWSSTDTQYF. Full variable domain (remainder filled in from reference TRBV14 and TRBJ2-3): EAGVTQFPSHSVIEKGQTVTLRCDPISGHDNLYWYRRVMGKEIKFLLHFVKESKQDESGMPNNRFLAERTGGTYSTLKVQPAELEDSGVYFCASSQDPPWSSTDTQYFGPGTRLTVL.

This clonotype was seen a few times. The genes are TRBV6-2 or TRBV6-3 and TRBJ2-1, with D unresolved. Germline loops: CDR1 MNHEY, CDR2 SVGEGT. The length of the CDR3 is 17 residues. V dropped 7 bases and J dropped 5 bases, with 24 bases sitting between them. The CDR3, as DNA: TGTGCCAGCACTCCCTCATTAGAGACACTCGCCCACAATGAGCAGTTCTTC. It yields the protein CASTPSLETLAHNEQFF.

V is TRBV6-2 or TRBV6-3 and J is TRBJ2-2; the D is unclear. Trimming pared 1 base from V and 3 bases from J, leaving 6 bases between. In germline, CDR1 is MNHEY, CDR2 SVGEGT. The CDR3 is 14 residues long. CDR3 DNA: TGTGCCAGCAGTTACTTAAAGTACACCGGGGAGCTGTTTTTT. Amino acids: CASSYLKYTGELFF.

The chain combines TRBV12-3 or TRBV12-4 with TRBJ1-5, with a possible D match to TRBD1 (6 bases). The J call may be incorrect, as the DNA end agrees better with TRBJ2-3. The CDR3 has 15 residues. CDR3 in DNA: TGTGCCAGCAGTTTAGCTGGGGGCCCCAATCAGCCCCAGTATTTT. Translation: CASSLAGGPNQPQYF.

This clonotype was detected many times. The chain uses TRBV5-4 and TRBJ2-3; a weak D match, TRBD1 (5 bases). Germline assignment: CDR1 SGHNT and CDR2 YYREEE (reference sequence). Trimming left V 2 bases short and J 0 bases short, with 10 bases between. The CDR3 runs 15 residues. The CDR3 sequence is CASSFQGSSTDTQYF. The CDR3 DNA follows: TGTGCCAGCAGCTTTCAGGGATCTAGCACAGATACGCAGTATTTT.

This clonotype showed up just a few times. V usage is TRBV11-2 and J usage is TRBJ1-2; 7 bases match TRBD1. The CDR3 contains 14 residues. J lost 4 bases, V lost 5 bases, and 7 bases had no gene match. Germline V gives CDR1 SGHAT, CDR2 FQNNGV. CDR3 sequence (DNA): TGTGCCAGCAGCCCATTTTCAGGGGGCTATGGCTACACCTTC. Residues: CASSPFSGGYGYTF.

The V gene is TRBV7-8, the J gene TRBJ2-5, with D tentatively TRBD2 (6 bases). Trimming left V 3 bases short and J 3 bases short, with 14 bases between. The CDR3 is made up of 15 amino acids. The germline V gene encodes CDR1 SGHVS and CDR2 FQNEAQ. CDR3 sequence reads: CASSFLSTGEETQYF. CDR3 nucleotide sequence: TGTGCCAGCAGCTTCCTATCTACGGGGGAAGAGACCCAGTACTTC.

V usage is TRBV7-9 and J usage is TRBJ2-5; D is uncertain. The V and J ends lost 5 bases and 0 bases respectively, with 10 bases between them. This CDR3 spans 14 amino acids. Germline V gives CDR1 SEHNR, CDR2 FQNEAQ (reference sequence). The CDR3 DNA follows: TGTGCCAGCAGCCTACAAAAGTACCAAGAGACCCAGTACTTC. Translated, it gives CASSLQKYQETQYF.

This clonotype has a count of ten or more. V is TRBV7-2 and J is TRBJ2-7; D not resolved. The germline CDR1 and CDR2 sequences are SGHTA and FQGNSA. This CDR3 comprises 11 residues. V was trimmed by 4 bases and J by 3 bases, leaving 4 bases between them. DNA of the CDR3: TGTGCCAGCAGCTATCTCTACGAGCAGTACTTC. Its translation: CASSYLYEQYF.